These 29 T cell receptor beta chains were all obtained from the same sample, sequenced in a study of cytotoxic CD8 clonotypes in ibrutinib-treated CLL. The protocol was immunoSEQ multiplex PCR, while the TCRdb copy is restricted to in-frame clones and leaves out a portion. Counted here are approximately 60,000 clones, roughly 50% occurring once; the ten biggest clones make up under 30%. Material: PBMCs, obtained at disease progression, from a patient treated with ibrutinib. Every receptor here comes from a human donor with chronic lymphocytic leukemia.

The genes are TRBV4-1 and TRBJ1-6, with TRBD1 matching 8 bases. After removal of 0 bases from V and 8 bases from J, the junction contained 15 bases not matched to a gene. This CDR3 spans 19 amino acids. Germline loops: CDR1 MGHRA, CDR2 YSYEKL. The CDR3 loop reads CASSQDLATGEGHYSPLHF. CDR3 DNA: TGCGCCAGCAGCCAAGATCTTGCGACAGGGGAAGGTCATTATTCACCCCTCCACTTT.

This clone was recorded a few times. The V and J genes are TRBV18 and TRBJ2-5; 9 positions agree with TRBD1. CDR1 is KGHSH and CDR2 is LQKENI in the germline V gene. This CDR3 has 14 residues. Unmatched junction bases numbered 2, after V lost 3 bases and J lost 3 bases. CDR3 coding DNA: TGTGCCAGCTCACCCCGGACAGGGGAAGAGACCCAGTACTTC. It is translated as CASSPRTGEETQYF.

This clone appeared a few times. The V and J genes are TRBV19 and TRBJ2-5; 15 bases align to TRBD2. CDR1 is LNHDA and CDR2 is SQIVND in the germline V gene (reference sequence). The CDR3 consists of 16 residues. The V gene end was trimmed by 6 bases and the J gene end by 7 bases; junction bases not matched to a gene: 9. The CDR3 here is CASSKMGLAGGGTQYF. DNA for the CDR3: TGTGCCAGTAGCAAAATGGGACTAGCGGGAGGAGGGACCCAGTACTTC.

This clone was counted many times. The V gene is TRBV7-3, the J gene TRBJ1-6; D ambiguous. Germline assignment: CDR1 SGHTA and CDR2 FQGTGA. CDR3 length: 15 residues. Trimming removed 2 bases at V and 8 bases at J, with 13 bases between. Here the CDR3 DNA reads TGTGCCAGCAGCTTAGGTGTCCGAGCCTATTCACCCCTCCACTTT. This encodes CASSLGVRAYSPLHF.

The chain combines TRBV9 with TRBJ1-1; 7 bases map to TRBD1. This CDR3 is built from 15 residues. CDR1 is SGDLS, CDR2 YYNGEE, per germline. V was pared by 0 bases and J by 3 bases, with 5 bases of the junction left unmatched. CDR3 DNA sequence: TGTGCCAGCAGCGTAGAGGACAGGAGCTACACTGAAGCTTTCTTT. Its protein is CASSVEDRSYTEAFF.

In nucleotides, the CDR3 is TGTGCCAGCAAGCCGGGACTAGCGAGCGACGAGCAGTACTTC. Amino acid sequence: CASKPGLASDEQYF. V gene TRBV6-5 combines with J gene TRBJ2-7; 10 bases fit TRBD2. The junction had 8 bases not matched to a gene; V was cut back by 7 bases and J by 5 bases. This CDR3 is 14 amino acids long. Germline-derived CDR1 and CDR2 are MNHEY and SVGAGI.

The V and J genes are TRBV15 and TRBJ1-4; tentative D call: TRBD1 (5 bases). Germline V gene data show CDR1 as LNHNV and CDR2 as YYDKDF (reference sequence). Trimming removed 3 bases at V and 0 bases at J, with 17 bases between. The CDR3 has 18 amino acids. The chain's CDR3 is CATSSPEGRAATNEKLFF. As DNA, the CDR3 is TGTGCCACCAGCAGTCCCGAGGGGAGGGCTGCAACTAATGAAAAACTGTTTTTT.

The chain recombines TRBV30 with TRBJ1-5, with D perhaps TRBD1 (6 bases). Trimming removed 2 bases at V and 6 bases at J, with 20 bases between. Germline CDR1 is GTSNPN and CDR2 is SVGIG (reference sequence). This CDR3 spans 16 amino acids. The chain's CDR3 is CAWSQQGQGTSQPQHF. CDR3 DNA: TGTGCCTGGAGTCAACAGGGCCAGGGTACGAGTCAGCCCCAGCATTTT. The full variable domain, its missing parts supplied by reference TRBV30 and TRBJ1-5, is SQTIHQWPATLVQPVGSPLSLECTVEGTSNPNLYWYRQAAGRGLQLLFYSVGIGQISSEVPQNLSASRPQDRQFILSSKKLLLSDSGFYLCAWSQQGQGTSQPQHFGDGTRLSIL.

This clone was recorded at least ten times. This chain uses TRBV28 with TRBJ1-5, with D maybe TRBD1 (6 bases). Germline CDR1 reads MDHEN; CDR2 reads SYDVKM. The CDR3 has 15 amino acids. V lost 1 base, J lost 6 bases, and 13 bases lay in between. CDR3 bases: TGTGCCAGCAGTTTATTGAGGGGGGAAGGTCAGCCCCAGCATTTT. Residues: CASSLLRGEGQPQHF.

This chain connects TRBV19 to TRBJ1-5; 9 nucleotides line up with TRBD1. This CDR3 is built from 16 residues. Germline-derived CDR1 and CDR2 are LNHDA and SQIVND (reference sequence). Trimming took 0 bases from V and 6 from J; bases not matched to a gene: 6. The CDR3 DNA follows: TGTGCCAGTAGTATAGATCACGGGACAGGGTCTCAGCCCCAGCATTTT. The encoded protein is CASSIDHGTGSQPQHF.

This clone was detected a few times. The V and J genes are TRBV21-1 and TRBJ2-7; the table's D call of TRBD2 was not tested on the DNA. TRBV21-1 is tagged as a pseudogene. The CDR3 covers 18 residues. CDR3 DNA sequence: TGTGCCAGCAGCAGGAAGGGCCTAGCGGGAGGTAGCTCCTACGAGCAGTACTTC. Encoded protein: CASSRKGLAGGSSYEQYF.

The table lists this clone with a count of one. CDR3 residues: CASSLQGDEQYF. Written as DNA, the CDR3 is TGTGCCAGCAGCTTGCAGGGGGACGAGCAGTACTTC. The rearrangement uses TRBV5-4 and TRBJ2-7; 7 bases fit TRBD1. V lost 1 base and J lost 5; bases outside the gene matches: 0. This CDR3 has 12 residues. Per the germline V gene, CDR1 is SGHNT and CDR2 is YYREEE (reference sequence).

The CDR3 nucleotides read TGCAGCGCCCGAAGGGACAGCTGGGAGCAGTACTTC. It codes for CSARRDSWEQYF. The chain recombines TRBV29-1 with TRBJ2-7; 7 bases fit TRBD1. J was trimmed by 7 bases and V by 7 bases; bases with no gene match: 10. The CDR3 sequence is 12 residues long. From germline, CDR1 is SQVTM and CDR2 ANQGSEA.

A few counts support this clone. The V and J genes are TRBV5-1 and TRBJ2-7; 13 bases align to TRBD2. V was pared by 3 bases and J by 3 bases, with 3 bases of the junction left unmatched. Per the germline V gene, CDR1 is SGHRS and CDR2 is YFSETQ. CDR3 size: 15 residues. CDR3 nucleotides: TGCGCCAGCAGCTCCAGGACTAGCGGGAGCTACGAGCAGTACTTC. Translating gives CASSSRTSGSYEQYF.

The chain couples TRBV2 to TRBJ1-5, with D possibly matching TRBD1 (6 bases). Trimming stripped 5 bases from V and 5 bases from J, with 13 bases between. Germline CDR1 SNHLY, CDR2 FYNNEI. This CDR3 spans 14 amino acids. The CDR3 DNA reads as TGTGCCAGCAGTCTAACAGGGAGCTATCAGCCCCAGCATTTT. This translates into CASSLTGSYQPQHF.

This clone was counted only a few times. The chain combines TRBV6-7 with TRBJ2-7, with TRBD1 identical over 8 bases. TRBV6-7 is an ORF; its function is uncertain. This CDR3 has 13 residues. V lost 6 bases to trimming and J lost 5 bases; unmatched junction nucleotides: 6. The CDR3 sequence is CASSWDRTNEQYF. The CDR3, as DNA: TGTGCCAGCAGCTGGGACAGGACCAACGAGCAGTACTTC.

V and J are TRBV10-3 and TRBJ2-5; weak D call: TRBD2 (6 bases). This CDR3 is 15 amino acids long. Germline CDR1 is ENHRY and CDR2 is SYGVKD. Trimming shortened V by 0 bases and J by 1 base, and 9 bases separated the two germline ends. The chain's CDR3 is CAISESLGSQETQYF. The CDR3 coding sequence is TGTGCCATCAGTGAGTCACTCGGGAGCCAAGAGACCCAGTACTTC.

This chain uses TRBV28 with TRBJ2-3; possibly TRBD2 for D (6 bases). Trimming stripped 3 bases from V and 0 bases from J, with 7 bases between. Germline V gene lookup returns CDR1 MDHEN and CDR2 SYDVKM. This CDR3 has 14 residues. CDR3 residues: CASSFGGSTDTQYF. The CDR3 bases are TGTGCCAGCAGTTTCGGGGGTAGCACAGATACGCAGTATTTT.

The chain links TRBV4-3 to TRBJ2-3; weak D call: TRBD2 (6 bases). Between the trimmed V and J ends, which lost 1 base and 2 bases, there was a span of 19 bases. Germline loops: CDR1 LGHNA, CDR2 YSLEER. CDR3 length: 18 amino acids. This CDR3 is CASSQVLLAAGTTDTQYF. The CDR3 DNA reads TGCGCCAGCAGCCAAGTTCTTCTCGCAGCGGGTACCACAGATACGCAGTATTTT.

This sequence joins TRBV7-2 and TRBJ2-7; 8 positions agree with TRBD1. With 5 bases clipped from V and 4 bases from J, the junction kept 10 bases outside the gene matches. The CDR3 length is 15 residues. Germline CDR1 is SGHTA and CDR2 is FQGNSA. CDR3 in DNA: TGTGCCAGCAGCCGAGATACCGGGACAGGTTACGAGCAGTACTTC. Its protein is CASSRDTGTGYEQYF.

The chain recombines TRBV4-1 with TRBJ1-5; D is unresolved. Germline V CDR1 and CDR2: MGHRA, YSYEKL. V was pared by 4 bases and J by 1 base, with 5 bases between. The CDR3 is 13 residues long. The CDR3 nucleotides are TGCGCCAGCAGCCCTATCAGCAATCAGCCCCAGCATTTT. Amino acid sequence: CASSPISNQPQHF.

The chain employs TRBV19 and TRBJ1-1; TRBD1 aligns across 7 bases. The length of the CDR3 is 16 residues. CDR1 and CDR2 (germline): LNHDA, SQIVND (reference sequence). J gave up 2 bases and V 3 bases, and 9 bases lay outside the gene matches. The CDR3 is CASSMGMGQPNTEAFF. The CDR3 DNA reads as TGTGCCAGTAGTATGGGTATGGGACAGCCCAACACTGAAGCTTTCTTT.

The chain recombines TRBV7-2 with TRBJ2-5; no clear D. With 1 base removed from V and 5 bases from J, the gap between germline ends came to 2 bases. CDR3 size: 11 residues. Per the germline V gene, CDR1 is SGHTA and CDR2 is FQGNSA. DNA for the CDR3: TGTGCCAGCAGCTTAGTGGAGACCCAGTACTTC. Encoded protein: CASSLVETQYF.

The chain couples TRBV9 to TRBJ2-7; TRBD2 agrees at 7 bases. The CDR3 consists of 14 residues. Germline CDR1 SGDLS, CDR2 YYNGEE. The V segment lost 7 bases and the J segment 7 bases; nucleotides outside the gene matches: 14. In nucleotides, the CDR3 is TGTGCCAGCGCGCCGGGTGGGCGGGAGTGGGAGCAGTACTTC. Protein: CASAPGGREWEQYF.

The chain has TRBV28 and TRBJ2-1, with TRBD2 matching over 10 bases. The germline CDR1 and CDR2 sequences are MDHEN and SYDVKM. V trimming: 5 bases; J trimming: 6 bases; junction bases outside the gene matches: 4. This CDR3 contains 14 residues. The CDR3 protein is CASSGRLAGNEQFF. CDR3 DNA: TGTGCCAGCAGTGGGAGACTAGCGGGCAATGAGCAGTTCTTC.

This chain uses TRBV30 with TRBJ2-1; TRBD1 aligns across 10 bases. From germline, CDR1 is GTSNPN and CDR2 SVGIG (reference sequence). This CDR3 is built from 16 residues. The junction had 9 bases not matched to a gene; V was cut back by 0 bases and J by 7 bases. The CDR3 DNA follows: TGTGCCTGGAGTGTAATCTGGACAGGGGGTCGAAATGAGCAGTTCTTC. Amino acids: CAWSVIWTGGRNEQFF.

The V call is TRBV4-2, the J call TRBJ1-2; 8 positions agree with TRBD1. Losses at the gene ends were 0 bases for V and 4 bases for J; bases not matched to a gene: 10. Germline values: CDR1 LGHNA, CDR2 YNFKEQ. The CDR3 loop spans 17 amino acids. The CDR3 loop reads CASSQDPTGAIPYGYTF. The CDR3 bases are TGTGCCAGCAGCCAAGATCCGACAGGGGCGATCCCCTATGGCTACACCTTC.

The chain uses TRBV6-1 and TRBJ1-6, with 7 bases lining up with TRBD1. Germline-derived CDR1 and CDR2 are MNHNS and SASEGT. V lost 8 bases and J lost 7; bases outside the gene matches: 11. There are 15 residues in the CDR3. The CDR3 nucleotides read TGTGCCAGCGATCCTGGGGACAGAAACAATTCACCCCTCCACTTT. It translates to CASDPGDRNNSPLHF.

This clone was found a few times. V gene TRBV28 combines with J gene TRBJ2-6; D ambiguous. Trimming stripped 6 bases from V and 2 bases from J, with 23 bases between. This CDR3 contains 19 residues. In germline, CDR1 is MDHEN, CDR2 SYDVKM. The CDR3 nucleotides read TGTGCCAGCAGAGACCGGGCCTCAATCTTCTCACCTGGGGCCAACGTCCTGACTTTC. This codes for CASRDRASIFSPGANVLTF.